Presented here are 5 T cell receptor beta chains from one specimen sequenced in a study of cytomegalovirus exposure and HLA in healthy donors. PCR was performed using 60 Vbeta and 13 Jbeta primers. Only in-frame clones appear in the TCRdb table, and some are missing; sequencing was by immunoSEQ multiplex PCR. The data show around 200,000 clones, 82% seen once. Source material: PBMCs. The receptor source for this set is a woman between 18 and 29 years old in good health and CMV-seronegative.

The rearrangement links TRBV9 to TRBJ2-5; TRBD1 is a possible D gene (6 bases). From germline, CDR1 is SGDLS and CDR2 YYNGEE. The CDR3 sequence is 16 residues long. V shed 3 bases and J shed 1 base, with 16 bases lying between them. The CDR3 bases are TGTGCCAGCAGCGGCCGACAGGTCGGAGGCCAAGAGACCCAGTACTTC. Protein: CASSGRQVGGQETQYF. The complete variable domain, with remaining parts taken from reference TRBV9 and TRBJ2-5, reads DSGVTQTPKHLITATGQRVTLRCSPRSGDLSVYWYQQSLDQGLQFLIQYYNGEERAKGNILERFSAQQFPDLHSELNLSSLELGDSALYFCASSGRQVGGQETQYFGPGTRLLVL.

J is TRBJ2-1 and V is TRBV28, with 12 bases lining up with TRBD2. The length of the CDR3 is 15 residues. Germline V gives CDR1 MDHEN, CDR2 SYDVKM. J was trimmed by 9 bases and V by 4 bases; bases with no gene match: 7. CDR3 nucleotide sequence: TGTGCCAGCAGTTCGTCTAGCGGGAGGGCCTCTGAGCAGTTCTTC. Its translation is CASSSSSGRASEQFF.

The rearrangement links TRBV14 to TRBJ1-5, with 8 bases that match TRBD1. Trimming removed 0 bases from V and 10 bases from J; junction bases left unmatched: 11. Per germline, CDR1 SGHDN and CDR2 FVKESK. The CDR3 is 16 residues long. For the CDR3, the DNA is TGTGCCAGCAGCCAAGAGGGACAGGATACCACATGTCCCCAGCATTTT. This gives the protein CASSQEGQDTTCPQHF.

This clone was detected once. The V and J genes are TRBV6-5 and TRBJ1-2; the match to TRBD1 covers 10 bases. Germline trimming cut 5 bases from V and 7 bases from J; bases unmatched to any gene: 7. The CDR3 is 14 amino acids. Per the germline V gene, CDR1 is MNHEY and CDR2 is SVGAGI. The CDR3 coding sequence is TGTGCCAGCAGTACCGACAGGGGGCAGCTTGGCTACACCTTC. Its translation is CASSTDRGQLGYTF.

The chain is built from TRBV10-2 and TRBJ1-2, with 7 bases identical to TRBD1. V shed 3 bases, J shed 8 bases, and the junction held 9 bases outside the gene matches. The germline V gene encodes CDR1 WSHSY and CDR2 SAAADI. CDR3 length equals 14 residues. CDR3 coding DNA: TGCGCCAGCAGTGATGGAAGGGGGCTGGTCGGCTACACCTTC. Residues: CASSDGRGLVGYTF.